The clone carrying this T cell receptor beta chain was recorded a few times. What it binds is unknown. Attachment of unique molecular identifiers was made to individual cDNA molecules. MiXCR was run by TCRdb on the 5' RACE reads, yielding one entry per CDR3 protein. The sample shows 45,000 to 55,000 distinct CDR3 sequences, 6.5% to 9.5% of them seen only once. The source of the sample is a study of early T cells in non-severe SARS-CoV-2 infection. At the level of the study: The input, bulk RNA from unsorted whole blood, was sequenced, and chains were unpaired. The study's findings and limits: Anti-spike CD8 responses were favored by VDJdb matching, which missed private and CD4 specificities.

Germline V gives CDR1 SGHRS, CDR2 YFSETQ. Trimming left V 3 bases short and J 8 bases short, with 15 bases between. This CDR3 comprises 14 residues. V and J are TRBV5-1 and TRBJ2-1; D may be TRBD2 (5 bases). The sequenced sample consisted of whole blood. The clonotype was recovered from an adult who was a healthcare worker with PCR-confirmed SARS-CoV-2 infection or an uninfected control (not recorded which). The chain's CDR3 is CASSSAAGLDEQFF. The CDR3 DNA is TGCGCCAGCAGCTCGGCTGCGGGCTTGGATGAGCAGTTCTTC.